This T cell receptor beta chain came from a study of monozygotic twins with inflammatory bowel disease. Notes on the study in general: The study found lower TCRbeta diversity (inverse Simpson) in IBD patients than in healthy co-twins.

With regard to this clonotype: Its specificity is unknown.

The germline V gene has CDR1 LGHDT and CDR2 YNNKEL (reference sequence). The CDR3 extends over 13 amino acids. From the 5' RACE reads, TCRdb lists one entry per CDR3 protein and no DNA. This repertoire includes just over 300,000 distinct CDR3 sequences. For every donor, one blood sample of roughly 2.6 ml was drawn. This chain uses TRBV3-1 with TRBJ2-3; TCRdb's D call, TRBD1, is unchecked because there is no DNA. Sequences were obtained from blood. The origin of this receptor is a human donor with ulcerative colitis or Crohn's disease, or a healthy co-twin of an affected twin (not recorded which). Here the CDR3 reads CASSHVPPGQDRF.